The sequence of this T cell receptor (beta chain) was determined in a study of T and B cells in COVID-19 patients. Study as a whole: In the active-infection cohort, about 90% of the roughly 20 patients had comorbidities linked to unfavorable COVID-19 outcome.

TRB rearrangements were amplified by multiplex PCR with BIOMED2 TRB-A/B primers. Via MiXCR, TCRdb re-called the multiplex PCR reads, giving one row per CDR3 protein. The sample has more than 20,000 distinct CDR3 sequences; 32% are singletons. Blood genomic DNA input for TRB amplification was roughly 250-500 ng. The junction had 2 bases not matched to a gene; V was cut back by 3 bases and J by 0 bases. Germline lookup yields CDR1 LNHNV and CDR2 YYDKDF (reference sequence). The CDR3 spans 15 residues. This clonotype was seen more than once but under ten times. This receptor was taken from a human donor who had recovered from COVID-19. What was sequenced was blood. The V call is TRBV15, the J call TRBJ2-1; 7 nucleotides agree with TRBD2. CDR3 residues: CATSRLADSYNEQFF. The DNA for the CDR3 is TGTGCCACCAGCAGGCTAGCGGACTCCTACAATGAGCAGTTCTTC.